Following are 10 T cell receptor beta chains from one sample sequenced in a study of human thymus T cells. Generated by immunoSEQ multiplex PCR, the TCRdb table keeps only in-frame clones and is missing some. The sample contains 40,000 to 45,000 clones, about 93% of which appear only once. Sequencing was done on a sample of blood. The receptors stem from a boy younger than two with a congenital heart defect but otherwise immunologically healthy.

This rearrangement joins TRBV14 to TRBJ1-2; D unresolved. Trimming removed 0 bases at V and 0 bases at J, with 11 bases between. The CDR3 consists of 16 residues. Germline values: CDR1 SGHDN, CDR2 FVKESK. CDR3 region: CASSQDKPLANYGYTF. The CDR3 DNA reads TGTGCCAGCAGCCAAGATAAACCGCTAGCTAACTATGGCTACACCTTC.

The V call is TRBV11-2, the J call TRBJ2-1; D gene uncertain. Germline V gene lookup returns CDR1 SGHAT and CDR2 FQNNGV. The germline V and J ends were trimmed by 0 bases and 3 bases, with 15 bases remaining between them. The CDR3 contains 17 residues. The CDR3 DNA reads TGTGCCAGCAGCTTAGAAGGTCAGTGGGTAAGCTACAATGAGCAGTTCTTC. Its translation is CASSLEGQWVSYNEQFF.

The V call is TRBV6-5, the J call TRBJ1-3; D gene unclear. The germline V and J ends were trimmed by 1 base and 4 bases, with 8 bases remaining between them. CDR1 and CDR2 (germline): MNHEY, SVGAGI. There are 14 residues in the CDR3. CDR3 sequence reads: CASSYLKGGNTIYF. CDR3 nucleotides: TGTGCCAGCAGTTACTTAAAGGGCGGAAACACCATATATTTT.

The CDR3 protein is CASSSKGAIDTQYF. The CDR3, as DNA: TGTGCCAGTAGTTCGAAAGGAGCAATCGATACGCAGTATTTT. The V call is TRBV19, the J call TRBJ2-3; the D is unclear. CDR1 is LNHDA, CDR2 SQIVND, per germline (reference sequence). V was cut by 5 bases and J by 6 bases, with 15 bases left in between. CDR3 length: 14 amino acids.

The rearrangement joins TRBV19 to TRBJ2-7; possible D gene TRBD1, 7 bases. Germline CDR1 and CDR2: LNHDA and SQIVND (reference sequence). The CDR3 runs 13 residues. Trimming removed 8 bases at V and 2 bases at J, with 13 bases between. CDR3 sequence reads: CASASRGAYEQYF. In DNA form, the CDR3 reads TGTGCCAGTGCCAGCAGGGGGGCCTACGAGCAGTACTTC. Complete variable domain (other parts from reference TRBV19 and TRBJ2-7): DGGITQSPKYLFRKEGQNVTLSCEQNLNHDAMYWYRQDPGQGLRLIYYSQIVNDFQKGDIAEGYSVSREKKESFPLTVTSAQKNPTAFYLCASASRGAYEQYFGPGTRLTVT.

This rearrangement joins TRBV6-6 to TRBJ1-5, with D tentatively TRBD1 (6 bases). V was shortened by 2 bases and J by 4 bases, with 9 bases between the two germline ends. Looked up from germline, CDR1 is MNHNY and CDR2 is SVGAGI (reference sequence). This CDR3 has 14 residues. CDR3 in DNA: TGTGCCAGCAGTTACGAAGGGGGGAATCAGCCCCAGCATTTT. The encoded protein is CASSYEGGNQPQHF.

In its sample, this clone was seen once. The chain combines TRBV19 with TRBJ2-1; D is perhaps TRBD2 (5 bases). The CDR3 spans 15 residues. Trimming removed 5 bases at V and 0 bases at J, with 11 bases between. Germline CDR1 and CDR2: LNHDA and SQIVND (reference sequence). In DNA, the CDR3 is TGTGCCAGTAGTTCAACGGGAAGCTCCTACAATGAGCAGTTCTTC. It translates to CASSSTGSSYNEQFF.

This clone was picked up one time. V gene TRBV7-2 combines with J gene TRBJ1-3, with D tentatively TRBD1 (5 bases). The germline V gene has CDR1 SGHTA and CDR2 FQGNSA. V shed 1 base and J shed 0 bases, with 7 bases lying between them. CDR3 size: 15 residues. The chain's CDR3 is CASSLETASGNTIYF. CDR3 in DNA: TGTGCCAGCAGCTTAGAGACAGCCTCTGGAAACACCATATATTTT.

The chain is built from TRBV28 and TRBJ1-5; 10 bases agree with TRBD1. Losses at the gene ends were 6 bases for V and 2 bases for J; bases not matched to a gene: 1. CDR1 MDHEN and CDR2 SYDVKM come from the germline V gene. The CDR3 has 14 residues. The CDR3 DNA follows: TGTGCCAGCAGGACAGGGGGCGGCAATCAGCCCCAGCATTTT. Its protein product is CASRTGGGNQPQHF.

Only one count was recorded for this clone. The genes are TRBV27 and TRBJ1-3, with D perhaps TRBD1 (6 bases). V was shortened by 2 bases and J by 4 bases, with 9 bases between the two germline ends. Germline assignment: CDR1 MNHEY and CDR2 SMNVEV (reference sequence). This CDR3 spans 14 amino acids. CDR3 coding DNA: TGTGCCAGCAGTTTAAGGGGGGGCGGAAACACCATATATTTT. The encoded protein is CASSLRGGGNTIYF.